Below are 21 T cell receptor beta chains sequenced from a single sample in a study of cytomegalovirus exposure and HLA in healthy donors. Primers for the PCR totalled 60 Vbeta and 13 Jbeta. Sequencing was performed with immunoSEQ multiplex PCR; in TCRdb, only in-frame clones are kept and a portion is missing. The top ten hold about 6.7% of the sample, which has some 150,000 clones, 60% to 85% seen once. Sequencing used PBMCs. The receptors were sampled from a woman in her 40s in good health and CMV-seropositive.

V usage is TRBV2 and J usage is TRBJ1-4; weak D call: TRBD1 (5 bases). This CDR3 is 15 amino acids long. Germline CDR1 reads SNHLY; CDR2 reads FYNNEI. Trimming pared 6 bases from V and 0 bases from J, leaving 11 bases between. The CDR3 bases are TGTGCCAGCAGCCGAGAAGGGGCAACTAATGAAAAACTGTTTTTT. It translates to CASSREGATNEKLFF.

Comments on this clone: The sample holds other DNA sequences that translate to the same CDR3. The chain carries TRBV19 and TRBJ1-5, with unresolved D. V dropped 3 bases and J dropped 0 bases, with 6 bases sitting between them. Germline CDR1 and CDR2: LNHDA and SQIVND (reference sequence). This CDR3 is 14 amino acids long. The CDR3 nucleotides are TGTGCCAGTAGTATCGTCGGTAGCAATCAGCCCCAGCATTTT. Residues: CASSIVGSNQPQHF.

CDR3 nucleotide sequence: TGTGCCAGCAGCAGGGGACAGGGCGCCCCTTACGAGCAGTACTTC. Translating it yields CASSRGQGAPYEQYF. V usage is TRBV28 and J usage is TRBJ2-7, with 9 bases matching TRBD1. CDR1 is MDHEN, CDR2 SYDVKM, per germline. V dropped 6 bases and J dropped 4; count of bases not matched to a gene: 10. The CDR3 runs to 15 residues. Filled out from reference TRBV28 and TRBJ2-7, the complete variable domain reads DVKVTQSSRYLVKRTGEKVFLECVQDMDHENMFWYRQDPGLGLRLIYFSYDVKMKEKGDIPEGYSVSREKKERFSLILESASTNQTSMYLCASSRGQGAPYEQYFGPGTRLTVT.

The CDR3 DNA reads as TGTGCCAGCAGGGGACCGGGACAGGGGGCATGGGGGGCCAACGTCCTGACTTTC. This sequence encodes CASRGPGQGAWGANVLTF. The rearrangement uses TRBV28 and TRBJ2-6; 12 positions match TRBD1. This CDR3 contains 18 residues. The ends lost 6 bases at V and 4 bases at J; junction bases unmatched: 10. Per germline, CDR1 MDHEN and CDR2 SYDVKM.

The rearrangement links TRBV23-1 to TRBJ1-5, with a weak D call TRBD1 (6 bases). TRBV23-1 is labeled an ORF, and its function is uncertain. Trimming pared 0 bases from V and 9 bases from J, leaving 15 bases between. This CDR3 comprises 15 residues. As DNA, the CDR3 is TGCGCCAGCAGTCAATCTCGACAGGAAGTGTGGCCCCAGCATTTT. This codes for CASSQSRQEVWPQHF.

The J gene is TRBJ1-4, the V gene TRBV15; D gene unclear. The CDR3 totals 15 residues. Trimming stripped 0 bases from V and 5 bases from J, with 10 bases between. Germline assignment: CDR1 LNHNV and CDR2 YYDKDF (reference sequence). In DNA, the CDR3 is TGTGCCACCAGCAGAGATCGGCAGGCCAATGAAAAACTGTTTTTT. This sequence encodes CATSRDRQANEKLFF.

The V gene is TRBV5-5, the J gene TRBJ1-2; possibly TRBD1 for D (5 bases). Germline values: CDR1 SGHKS, CDR2 YYEKEE (reference sequence). The ends were cut back, 4 bases at V and 9 bases at J, with 16 bases in the middle. The length of the CDR3 is 13 residues. The CDR3 spells CASSPDDTGSYTF. Written as DNA, the CDR3 is TGTGCCAGCAGCCCGGACGATACAGGAAGCTACACCTTC.

The chain has TRBV7-7 and TRBJ2-1; tentative D call: TRBD2 (6 bases). The CDR3 contains 18 residues. Between the trimmed V and J ends, which lost 5 bases and 2 bases, there was a span of 22 bases. Germline CDR1 and CDR2: SSHAT and FNYEAQ (reference sequence). CDR3 protein: CASSLGGFINIPYNEQFF. DNA of the CDR3: TGTGCCAGCAGCCTTGGAGGGTTTATTAATATCCCCTACAATGAGCAGTTCTTC.

The sample holds one count of this clone. The chain employs TRBV14 and TRBJ2-7; 7 bases map to TRBD2. The CDR3 sequence is 17 residues long. The trim removed 1 base at V and 0 bases at J, leaving 9 bases unmatched. Germline CDR1 SGHDN, CDR2 FVKESK. The CDR3 protein is CASSQGWGGRASYEQYF. CDR3 DNA: TGTGCCAGCAGCCAAGGTTGGGGGGGAAGGGCCTCCTACGAGCAGTACTTC.

The V gene is TRBV10-3, the J gene TRBJ2-3; 10 bases line up with TRBD1. V lost 7 bases to trimming and J lost 3 bases; unmatched junction nucleotides: 7. The CDR3 has 15 residues. The V gene's germline CDR1 is ENHRY and CDR2 SYGVKD. CDR3: CAINRQGAGTDTQYF. Written as DNA, the CDR3 is TGTGCCATCAACCGACAGGGGGCAGGGACAGATACGCAGTATTTT.

This clone showed up just a few times. This sequence joins TRBV21-1 and TRBJ1-5; whether TRBD1, the table's D call, matches the DNA was not checked. TRBV21-1 is flagged as a pseudogene. The CDR3 extends over 16 amino acids. For the CDR3, the DNA is TGTGCCAGCAGCAAAGCGGCAGGGGAGATTAATCAGCCCCAGCATTTT. Amino acid sequence: CASSKAAGEINQPQHF.

Written as DNA, the CDR3 is TGCGCCAGCAGCTTGGATGGCGGAGGGTGGGGCGAGCAGTACTTC. Protein sequence: CASSLDGGGWGEQYF. V is TRBV5-1 and J is TRBJ2-7; a possible D gene is TRBD2 (6 bases). This CDR3 is 15 amino acids long. Trimming stripped 0 bases from V and 6 bases from J, with 16 bases between. The germline V gene has CDR1 SGHRS and CDR2 YFSETQ.

The rearrangement links TRBV28 to TRBJ2-5, with 8 bases aligning to TRBD1. Germline V gene data show CDR1 as MDHEN and CDR2 as SYDVKM. V was clipped by 2 bases and J by 5 bases; unmatched bases: 7. This CDR3 region has 15 residues. The DNA of the CDR3 is TGTGCCAGCAGTTTAGGACAGGGCCTGCGTGAGACCCAGTACTTC. Translated, it gives CASSLGQGLRETQYF.

The chain links TRBV28 to TRBJ2-3, with TRBD1 matching over 12 bases. CDR1 is MDHEN and CDR2 is SYDVKM in the germline V gene. V trimming: 5 bases; J trimming: 5 bases; junction bases outside the gene matches: 11. The CDR3 is 17 amino acids. CDR3 residues: CASSPPPGTGGQDTQYF. DNA for the CDR3: TGTGCCAGCAGTCCCCCCCCCGGGACAGGGGGCCAAGATACGCAGTATTTT.

Points on this clone: A junction boundary mismatches the germline segment, possibly from a read error. The chain couples TRBV2 to TRBJ1-6; D gene unclear. CDR3 length equals 14 residues. From germline, CDR1 is SNHLY and CDR2 FYNNEI. DNA for the CDR3: TGTGCCAGCAGTGAATCTCTCGGGATTTCATCCCTCCACTTT. Its translation: CASSESLGISSLHF.

This chain joins TRBV28 and TRBJ1-2; 7 bases are a match to TRBD1. CDR1 and CDR2 (germline): MDHEN, SYDVKM. Trimming cost V 6 bases and J 5 bases; bases outside gene matches: 12. The CDR3 consists of 15 residues. The CDR3 spells CASSRDSPLLYGYTF. CDR3 DNA: TGTGCCAGCAGCCGGGACAGCCCTCTCCTTTATGGCTACACCTTC.

The CDR3 nucleotides are TGTGCCAGCAGCGACAGGGGGCGAGGCTACACCTTC. It specifies CASSDRGRGYTF. The chain has TRBV6-1 and TRBJ1-2, with TRBD1 identical over 10 bases. The V segment lost 6 bases and the J segment 8 bases; nucleotides outside the gene matches: 3. Germline assignment: CDR1 MNHNS and CDR2 SASEGT. This CDR3 is built from 12 residues.

The chain links TRBV4-1 to TRBJ1-1; no firm D call. In germline, CDR1 is MGHRA, CDR2 YSYEKL. The V and J ends lost 1 base and 5 bases respectively, with 17 bases between them. The CDR3 sequence is 16 residues long. CDR3 nucleotides: TGCGCCAGCAGCCAAGTCACGGTAGGGAGAAGGACTGAAGCTTTCTTT. It encodes CASSQVTVGRRTEAFF.

This chain joins TRBV4-1 and TRBJ1-6; 7 bases are shared with TRBD1. The CDR3 contains 15 residues. From germline, CDR1 is MGHRA and CDR2 YSYEKL. The ends lost 0 bases at V and 9 bases at J; junction bases unmatched: 5. CDR3 nucleotide sequence: TGCGCCAGCAGCCAAGATATAGGGGGCCGTTCACCCCTCCACTTT. This encodes CASSQDIGGRSPLHF.

The genes are TRBV6-1 and TRBJ2-2, with 8 bases matching TRBD1. Trimming took 7 bases from V and 5 from J; bases not matched to a gene: 3. Germline V gives CDR1 MNHNS, CDR2 SASEGT. This CDR3 region has 13 residues. CDR3 sequence reads: CASNGQGTGELFF. The CDR3 DNA reads as TGTGCCAGCAACGGACAGGGAACCGGGGAGCTGTTTTTT.

Here the CDR3 reads CASSPDSPGHGRLAFF. The CDR3 nucleotides read TGTGCCAGCAGCCCCGACAGCCCGGGCCATGGACGGTTAGCTTTCTTT. The chain combines TRBV7-2 with TRBJ1-1, with D tentatively TRBD1 (5 bases). The CDR3 covers 16 residues. Germline values: CDR1 SGHTA, CDR2 FQGNSA. The V and J ends lost 5 bases and 10 bases respectively, with 26 bases between them.